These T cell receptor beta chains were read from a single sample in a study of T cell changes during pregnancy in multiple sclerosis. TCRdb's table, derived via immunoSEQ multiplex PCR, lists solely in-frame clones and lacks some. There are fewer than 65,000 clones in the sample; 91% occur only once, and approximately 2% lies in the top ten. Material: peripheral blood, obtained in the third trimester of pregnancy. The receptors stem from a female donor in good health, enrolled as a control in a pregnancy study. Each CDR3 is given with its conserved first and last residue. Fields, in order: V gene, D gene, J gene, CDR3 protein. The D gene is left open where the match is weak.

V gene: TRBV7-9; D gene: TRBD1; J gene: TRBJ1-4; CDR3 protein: CASSPGTASNEKLFF
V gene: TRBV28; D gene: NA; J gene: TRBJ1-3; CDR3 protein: CASSTDTLGNTIYF
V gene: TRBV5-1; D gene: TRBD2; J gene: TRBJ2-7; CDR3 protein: CASSSPGREYEQYF
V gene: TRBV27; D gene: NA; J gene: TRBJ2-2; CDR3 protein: CASTPWGPPNTGELFF
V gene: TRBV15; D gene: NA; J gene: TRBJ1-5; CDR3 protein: CATSRGTGKLSNQPQHF
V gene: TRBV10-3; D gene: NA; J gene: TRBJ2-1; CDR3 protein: CAISESSIPGNEQFF
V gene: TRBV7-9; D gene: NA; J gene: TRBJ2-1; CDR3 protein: CASSFTLNEQFF
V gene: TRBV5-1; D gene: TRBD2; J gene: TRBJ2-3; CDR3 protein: CASSLVSSGRADTQYF
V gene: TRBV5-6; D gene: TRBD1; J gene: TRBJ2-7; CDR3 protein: CASSLYGTGGSYEQYF
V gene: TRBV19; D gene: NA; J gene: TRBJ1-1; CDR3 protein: CASSIREGGEAFF
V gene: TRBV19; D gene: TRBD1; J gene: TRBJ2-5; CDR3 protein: CASRHGQGAETQYF
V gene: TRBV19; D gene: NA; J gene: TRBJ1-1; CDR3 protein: CASSNSGGVNTEAFF
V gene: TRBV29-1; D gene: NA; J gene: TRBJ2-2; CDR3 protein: CSVATVNTGELFF
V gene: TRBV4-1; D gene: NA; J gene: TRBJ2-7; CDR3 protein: CASSQGIGGYEQYF
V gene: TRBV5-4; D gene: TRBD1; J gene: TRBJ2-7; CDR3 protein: CASSSRQGQGEQYF
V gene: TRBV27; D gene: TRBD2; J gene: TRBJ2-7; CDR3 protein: CASSSHQPSGISHEQYF
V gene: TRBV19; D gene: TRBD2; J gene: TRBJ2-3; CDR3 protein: CASSSLAGGRGGTQYF
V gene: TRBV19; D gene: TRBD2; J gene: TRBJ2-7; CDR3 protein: CASRWNGGDYEQYF
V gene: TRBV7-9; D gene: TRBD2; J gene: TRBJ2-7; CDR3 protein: CASSIWGTSGTPYEQYF
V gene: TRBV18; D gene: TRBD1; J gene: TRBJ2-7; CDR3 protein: CASSPPLGTGGPHEQYF
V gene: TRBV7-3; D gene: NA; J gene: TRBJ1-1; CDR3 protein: CASSLYEGAGTEAFF
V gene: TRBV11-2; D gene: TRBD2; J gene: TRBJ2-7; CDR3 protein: CASSFGGNPSYEQYF
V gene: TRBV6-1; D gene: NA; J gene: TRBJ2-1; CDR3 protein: CASSGTGSSYNEQFF
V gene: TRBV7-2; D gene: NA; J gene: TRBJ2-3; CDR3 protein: CASSLVRDTQYF
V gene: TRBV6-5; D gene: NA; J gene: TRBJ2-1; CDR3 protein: CASRYREVGSYNEQFF
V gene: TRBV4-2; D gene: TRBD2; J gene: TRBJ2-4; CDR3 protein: CASSQGAGASKNIQYF
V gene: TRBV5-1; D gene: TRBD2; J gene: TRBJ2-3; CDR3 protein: CASSFFAGGEDTQYF
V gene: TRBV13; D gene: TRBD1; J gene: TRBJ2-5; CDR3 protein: CASSSRQGRAETQYF
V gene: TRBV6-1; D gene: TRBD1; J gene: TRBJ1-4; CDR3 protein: CASSVPGQIEKLFF
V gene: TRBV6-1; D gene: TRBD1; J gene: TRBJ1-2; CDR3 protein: CASSEGTGPNYGYTF
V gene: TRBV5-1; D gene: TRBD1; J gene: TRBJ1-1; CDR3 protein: CASSPNRGRTEAFF
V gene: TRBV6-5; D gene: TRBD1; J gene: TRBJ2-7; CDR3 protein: CASRAGGTYEQYF
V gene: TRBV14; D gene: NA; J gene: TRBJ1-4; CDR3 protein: CASSQDVATNEKLFF
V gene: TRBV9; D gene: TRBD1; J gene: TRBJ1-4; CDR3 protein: CASSATLLGGAGTTNEKLFF
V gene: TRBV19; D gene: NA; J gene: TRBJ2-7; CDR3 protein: CASSVGSPYEQYF
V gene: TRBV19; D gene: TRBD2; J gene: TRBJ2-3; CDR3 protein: CASRSGGMGDTQYF
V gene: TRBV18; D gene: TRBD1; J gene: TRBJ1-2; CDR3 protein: CASSPTGAANGYTF
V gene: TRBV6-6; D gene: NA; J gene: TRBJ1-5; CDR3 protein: CASSWMQASNQPQHF
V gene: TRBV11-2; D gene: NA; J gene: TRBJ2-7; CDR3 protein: CASSLGAESYEQYF
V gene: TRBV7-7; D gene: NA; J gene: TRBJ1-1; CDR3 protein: CASSLDTDTEAFF
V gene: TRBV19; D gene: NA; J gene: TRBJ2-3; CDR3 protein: CASSAQDSTQYF
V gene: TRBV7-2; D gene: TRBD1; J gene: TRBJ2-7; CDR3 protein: CASSPKTGAYEQYF
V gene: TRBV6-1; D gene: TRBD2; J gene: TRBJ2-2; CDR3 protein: CASLAGAGGELFF
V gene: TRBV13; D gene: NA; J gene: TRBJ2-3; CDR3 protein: CASSPYTSTDTQYF
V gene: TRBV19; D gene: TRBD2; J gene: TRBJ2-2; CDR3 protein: CASSPAGVSGELFF
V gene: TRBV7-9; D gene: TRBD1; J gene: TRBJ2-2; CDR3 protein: CASSFRTGASTGELFF
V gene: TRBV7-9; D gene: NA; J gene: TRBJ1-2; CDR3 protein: CASSPDDFYGYTF
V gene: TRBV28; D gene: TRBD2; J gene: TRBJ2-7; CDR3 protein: CASSPHTSGLYEQYF
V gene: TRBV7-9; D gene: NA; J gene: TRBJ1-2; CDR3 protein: CASSSKGGYTF
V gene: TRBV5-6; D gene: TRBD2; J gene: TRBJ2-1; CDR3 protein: CASSLFGSGRGNEQFF
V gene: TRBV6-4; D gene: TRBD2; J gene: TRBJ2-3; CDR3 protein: CAPGGTQYF
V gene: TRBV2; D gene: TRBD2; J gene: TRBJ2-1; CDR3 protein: CASSVEVSGRVSYNEQFF
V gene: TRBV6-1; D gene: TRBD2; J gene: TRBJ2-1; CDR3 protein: CASSWRASGGEQFF
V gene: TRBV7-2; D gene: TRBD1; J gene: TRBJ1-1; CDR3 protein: CASSPGTGRIAFF
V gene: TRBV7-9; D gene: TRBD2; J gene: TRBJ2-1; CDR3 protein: CASSSPGGVDNEQFF
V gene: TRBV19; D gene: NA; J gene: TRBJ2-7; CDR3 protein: CASSTGLYEQYF
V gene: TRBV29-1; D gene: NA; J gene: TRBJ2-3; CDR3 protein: CSVPADLFEISTDTQYF
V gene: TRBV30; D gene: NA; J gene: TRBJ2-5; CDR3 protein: CAWSVLRETQYF
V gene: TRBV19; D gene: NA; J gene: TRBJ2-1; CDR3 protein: CASSDFTYNEQFF
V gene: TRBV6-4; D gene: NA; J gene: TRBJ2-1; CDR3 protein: CASSQFSSYNEQFF